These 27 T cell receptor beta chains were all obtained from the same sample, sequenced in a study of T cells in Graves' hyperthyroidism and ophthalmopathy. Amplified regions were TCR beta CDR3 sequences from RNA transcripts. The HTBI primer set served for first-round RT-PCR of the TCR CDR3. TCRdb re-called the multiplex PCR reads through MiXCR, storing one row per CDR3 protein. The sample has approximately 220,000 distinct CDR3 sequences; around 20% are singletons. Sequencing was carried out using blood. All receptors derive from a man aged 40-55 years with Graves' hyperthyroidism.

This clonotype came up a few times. This CDR3 is CSARDRDKARTEAFF. The CDR3 bases are TGCAGTGCTAGAGACCGGGACAAAGCGAGGACTGAAGCTTTCTTT. The V and J genes are TRBV20-1 and TRBJ1-1; D might be TRBD1 (6 bases). The CDR3 runs 15 residues. CDR1 DFQATT and CDR2 SNEGSKA come from the germline V gene (reference sequence). V lost 0 bases and J lost 5, with 16 bases in between.

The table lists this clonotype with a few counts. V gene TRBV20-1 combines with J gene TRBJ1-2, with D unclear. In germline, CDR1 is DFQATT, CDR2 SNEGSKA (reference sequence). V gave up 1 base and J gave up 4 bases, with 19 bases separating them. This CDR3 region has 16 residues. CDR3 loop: CSARAGSTLQVYGYTF. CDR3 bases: TGCAGTGCTAGAGCGGGGTCCACCCTACAAGTCTATGGCTACACCTTC.

The CDR3 reads CASSTGSQGPYEQYF. CDR3 coding DNA: TGTGCCAGTAGTACCGGGTCACAGGGCCCCTACGAGCAGTACTTC. The V call is TRBV19, the J call TRBJ2-7, with a possible D match to TRBD1 (6 bases). Germline CDR1 reads LNHDA; CDR2 reads SQIVND (reference sequence). CDR3 length equals 15 residues. Between the trimmed V and J ends, which lost 4 bases and 2 bases, there was a span of 15 bases.

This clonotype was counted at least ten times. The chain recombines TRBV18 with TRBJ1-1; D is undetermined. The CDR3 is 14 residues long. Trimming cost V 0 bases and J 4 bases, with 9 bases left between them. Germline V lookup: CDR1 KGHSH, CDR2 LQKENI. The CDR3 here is CASSPPEDRTEAFF. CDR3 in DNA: TGTGCCAGCTCACCACCGGAGGATCGCACTGAAGCTTTCTTT.

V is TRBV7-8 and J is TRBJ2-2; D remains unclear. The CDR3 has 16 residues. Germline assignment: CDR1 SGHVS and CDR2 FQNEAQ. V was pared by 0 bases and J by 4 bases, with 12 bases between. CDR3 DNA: TGTGCCAGCAGCTTAGCACTGGTCTTAGGCACCGGGGAGCTGTTTTTT. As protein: CASSLALVLGTGELFF.

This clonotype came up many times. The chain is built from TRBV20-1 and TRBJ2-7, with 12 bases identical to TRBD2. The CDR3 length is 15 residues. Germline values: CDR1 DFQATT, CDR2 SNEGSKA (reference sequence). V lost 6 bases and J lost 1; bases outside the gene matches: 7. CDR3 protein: CSAIDLAGGSYEQYF. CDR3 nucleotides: TGCAGTGCCATAGACCTAGCGGGGGGGTCCTACGAGCAGTACTTC.

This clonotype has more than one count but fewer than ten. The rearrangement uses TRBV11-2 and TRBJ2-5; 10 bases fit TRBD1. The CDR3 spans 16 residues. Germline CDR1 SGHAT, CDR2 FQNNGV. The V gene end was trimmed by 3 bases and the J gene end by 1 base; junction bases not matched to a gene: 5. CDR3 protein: CASSFDGTGVQETQYF. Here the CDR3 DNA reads TGTGCCAGCAGCTTCGACGGGACAGGGGTCCAAGAGACCCAGTACTTC.

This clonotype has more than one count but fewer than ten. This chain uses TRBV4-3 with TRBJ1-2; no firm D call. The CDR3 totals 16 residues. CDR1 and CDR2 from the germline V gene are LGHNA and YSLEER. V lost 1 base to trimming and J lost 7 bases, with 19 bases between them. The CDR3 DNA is TGCGCCAGCAGCCAAGCCTCGCGGGGTACGGGCTTTGGCTACACCTTC. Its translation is CASSQASRGTGFGYTF.

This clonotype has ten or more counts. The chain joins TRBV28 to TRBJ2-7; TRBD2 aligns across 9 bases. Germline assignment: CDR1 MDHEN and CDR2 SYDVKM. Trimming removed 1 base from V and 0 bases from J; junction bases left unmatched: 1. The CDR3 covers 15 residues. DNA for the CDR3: TGTGCCAGCAGTTTATCGACTAGCGGCTCCTACGAGCAGTACTTC. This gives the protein CASSLSTSGSYEQYF.

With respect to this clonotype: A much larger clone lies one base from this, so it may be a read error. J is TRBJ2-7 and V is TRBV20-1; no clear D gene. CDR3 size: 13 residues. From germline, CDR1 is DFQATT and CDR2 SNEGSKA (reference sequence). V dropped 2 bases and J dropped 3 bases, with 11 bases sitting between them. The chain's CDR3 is CSARSISRYEQYF. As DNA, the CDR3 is TGCAGTGCTAGATCTATATCTCGCTACGAGCAGTACTTC.

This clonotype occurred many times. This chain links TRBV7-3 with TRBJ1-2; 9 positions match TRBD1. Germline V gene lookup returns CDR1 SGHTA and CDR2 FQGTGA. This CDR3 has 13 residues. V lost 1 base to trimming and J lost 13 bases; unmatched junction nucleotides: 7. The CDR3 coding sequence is TGTGCCAGCAGCTTAAGTCCGGGACAGGGATTCACCTTC. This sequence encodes CASSLSPGQGFTF.

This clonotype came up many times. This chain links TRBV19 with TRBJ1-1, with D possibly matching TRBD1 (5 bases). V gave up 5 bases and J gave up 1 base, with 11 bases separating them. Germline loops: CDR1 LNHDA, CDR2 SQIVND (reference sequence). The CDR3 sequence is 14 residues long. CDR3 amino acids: CASSGAVGNTEAFF. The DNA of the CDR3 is TGTGCCAGTAGTGGGGCAGTAGGGAACACTGAAGCTTTCTTT.

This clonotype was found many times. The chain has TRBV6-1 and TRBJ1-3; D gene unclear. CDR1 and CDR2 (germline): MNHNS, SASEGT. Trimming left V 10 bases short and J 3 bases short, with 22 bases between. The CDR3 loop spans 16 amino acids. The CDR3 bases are TGTGCCACCCTTCTCAAAGAGGGTAGAGGTGGAAACACCATATATTTT. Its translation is CATLLKEGRGGNTIYF.

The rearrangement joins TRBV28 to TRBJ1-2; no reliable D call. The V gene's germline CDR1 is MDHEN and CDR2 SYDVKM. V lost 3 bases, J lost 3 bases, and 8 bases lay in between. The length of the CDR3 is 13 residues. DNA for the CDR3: TGTGCCAGCAGTTTTCCGGGATACTATGGCTACACCTTC. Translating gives CASSFPGYYGYTF.

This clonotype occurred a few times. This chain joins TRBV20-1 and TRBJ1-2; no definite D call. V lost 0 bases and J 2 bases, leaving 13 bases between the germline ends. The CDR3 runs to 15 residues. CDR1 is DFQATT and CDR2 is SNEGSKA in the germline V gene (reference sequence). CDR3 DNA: TGCAGTGCTAGAGATTATGAATCCTTCAACTATGGCTACACCTTC. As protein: CSARDYESFNYGYTF.

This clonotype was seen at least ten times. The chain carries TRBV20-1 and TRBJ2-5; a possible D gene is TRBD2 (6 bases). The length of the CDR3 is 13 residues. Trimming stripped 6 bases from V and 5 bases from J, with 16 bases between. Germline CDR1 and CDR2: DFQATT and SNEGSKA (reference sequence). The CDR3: CSARGLRRETQYF. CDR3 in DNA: TGCAGTGCGCGGGGCTTGAGGAGGGAGACCCAGTACTTC.

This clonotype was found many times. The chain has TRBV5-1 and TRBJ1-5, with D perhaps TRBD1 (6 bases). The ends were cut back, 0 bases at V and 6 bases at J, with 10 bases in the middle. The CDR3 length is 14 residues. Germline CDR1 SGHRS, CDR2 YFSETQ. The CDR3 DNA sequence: TGCGCCAGCAGCTTGGCGCCAGGGGCTCAGCCCCAGCATTTT. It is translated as CASSLAPGAQPQHF.

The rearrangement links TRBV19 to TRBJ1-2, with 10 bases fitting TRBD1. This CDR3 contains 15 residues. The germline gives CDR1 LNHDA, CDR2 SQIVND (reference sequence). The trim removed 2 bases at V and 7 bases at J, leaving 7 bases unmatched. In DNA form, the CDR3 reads TGTGCCAGTAGTATAACGAGACAGGGGGCAAGTGGCTACACCTTC. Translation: CASSITRQGASGYTF.

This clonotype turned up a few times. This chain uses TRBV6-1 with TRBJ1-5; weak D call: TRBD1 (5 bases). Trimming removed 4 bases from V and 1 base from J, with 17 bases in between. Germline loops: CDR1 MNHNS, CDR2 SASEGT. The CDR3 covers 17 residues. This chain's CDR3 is CASSATERRLSNQPQHF. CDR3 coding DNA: TGTGCCAGCAGTGCGACAGAAAGAAGGTTAAGCAATCAGCCCCAGCATTTT.

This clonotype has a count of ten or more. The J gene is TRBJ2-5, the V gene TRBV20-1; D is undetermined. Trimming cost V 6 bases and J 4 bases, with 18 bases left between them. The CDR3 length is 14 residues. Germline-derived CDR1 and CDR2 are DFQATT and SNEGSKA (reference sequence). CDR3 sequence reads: CSALRPEGRETQYF. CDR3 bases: TGCAGTGCCCTCCGGCCCGAAGGTAGAGAGACCCAGTACTTC.

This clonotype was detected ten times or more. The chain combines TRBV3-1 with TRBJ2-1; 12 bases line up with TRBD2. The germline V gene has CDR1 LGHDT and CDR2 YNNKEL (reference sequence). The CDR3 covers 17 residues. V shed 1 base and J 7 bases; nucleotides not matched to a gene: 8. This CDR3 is CASSQGLGLAGGNEQFF. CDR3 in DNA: TGTGCCAGCAGCCAAGGTTTGGGGCTAGCGGGAGGGAATGAGCAGTTCTTC.

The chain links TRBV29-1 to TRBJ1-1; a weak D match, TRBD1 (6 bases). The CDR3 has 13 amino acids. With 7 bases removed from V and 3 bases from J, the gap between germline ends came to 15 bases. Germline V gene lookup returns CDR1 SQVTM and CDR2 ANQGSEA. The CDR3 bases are TGCAGCGCTGCCAGGGGATCAGACACTGAAGCTTTCTTT. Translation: CSAARGSDTEAFF.

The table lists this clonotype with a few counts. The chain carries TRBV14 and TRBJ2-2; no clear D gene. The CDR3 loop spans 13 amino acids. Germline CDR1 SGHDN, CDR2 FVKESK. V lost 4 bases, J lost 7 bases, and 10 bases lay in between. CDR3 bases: TGTGCCAGCAGCCTCTGGTCCGGCGGGGAGCTGTTTTTT. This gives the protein CASSLWSGGELFF.

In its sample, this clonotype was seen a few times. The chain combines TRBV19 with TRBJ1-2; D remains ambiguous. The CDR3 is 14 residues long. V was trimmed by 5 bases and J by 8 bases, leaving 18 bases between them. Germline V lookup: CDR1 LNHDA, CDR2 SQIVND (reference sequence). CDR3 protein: CASSRMRGGKGYTF. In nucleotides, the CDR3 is TGTGCCAGTAGTCGGATGCGTGGTGGGAAGGGCTACACCTTC.

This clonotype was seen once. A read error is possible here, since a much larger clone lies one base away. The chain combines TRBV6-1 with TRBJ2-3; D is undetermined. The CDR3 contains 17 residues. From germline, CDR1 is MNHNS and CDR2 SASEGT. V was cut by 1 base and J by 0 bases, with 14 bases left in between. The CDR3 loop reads CASSEDSRTSSTDTQYF. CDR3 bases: TGTGCCAGCAGTGAAGACAGCCGAACATCTAGCACAGATACGCAGTATTTT.

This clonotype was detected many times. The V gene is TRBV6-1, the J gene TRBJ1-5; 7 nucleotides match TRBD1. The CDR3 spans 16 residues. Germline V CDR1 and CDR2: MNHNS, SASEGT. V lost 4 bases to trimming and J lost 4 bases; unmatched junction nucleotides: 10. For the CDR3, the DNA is TGTGCCAGCAGTGGCGAAAGAAGACAGGGAAATCAGCCCCAGCATTTT. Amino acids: CASSGERRQGNQPQHF.

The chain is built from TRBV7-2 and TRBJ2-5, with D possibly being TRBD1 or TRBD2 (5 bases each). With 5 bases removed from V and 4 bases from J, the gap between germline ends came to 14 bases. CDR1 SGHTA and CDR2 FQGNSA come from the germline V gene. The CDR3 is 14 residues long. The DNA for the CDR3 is TGTGCCAGCAGCCCCGGGACCGCAGGAGAGACCCAGTACTTC. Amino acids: CASSPGTAGETQYF.